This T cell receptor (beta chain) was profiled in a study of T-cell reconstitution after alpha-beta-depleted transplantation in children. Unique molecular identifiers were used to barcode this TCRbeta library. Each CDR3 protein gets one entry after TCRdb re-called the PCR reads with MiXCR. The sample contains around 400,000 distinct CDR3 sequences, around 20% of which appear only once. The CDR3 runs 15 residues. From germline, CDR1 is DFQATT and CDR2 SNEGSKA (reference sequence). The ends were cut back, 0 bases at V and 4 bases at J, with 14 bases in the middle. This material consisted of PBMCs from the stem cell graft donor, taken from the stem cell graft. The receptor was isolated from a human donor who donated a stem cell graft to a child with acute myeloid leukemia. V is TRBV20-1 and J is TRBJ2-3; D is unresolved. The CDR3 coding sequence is TGCAGTGCTAGAGATCTAACCGGGTCCCCAGATACGCAGTATTTT. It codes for CSARDLTGSPDTQYF.